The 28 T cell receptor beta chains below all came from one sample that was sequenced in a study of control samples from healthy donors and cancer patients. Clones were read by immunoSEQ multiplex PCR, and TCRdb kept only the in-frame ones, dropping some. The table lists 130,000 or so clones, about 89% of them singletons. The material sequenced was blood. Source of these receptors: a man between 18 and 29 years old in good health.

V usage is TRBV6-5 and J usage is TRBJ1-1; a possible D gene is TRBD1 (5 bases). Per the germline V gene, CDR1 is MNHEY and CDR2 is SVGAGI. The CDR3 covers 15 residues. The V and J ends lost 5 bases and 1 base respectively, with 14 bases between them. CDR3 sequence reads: CASSQNTGPNTEAFF. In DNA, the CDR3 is TGTGCCAGCAGTCAAAATACAGGACCGAACACTGAAGCTTTCTTT.

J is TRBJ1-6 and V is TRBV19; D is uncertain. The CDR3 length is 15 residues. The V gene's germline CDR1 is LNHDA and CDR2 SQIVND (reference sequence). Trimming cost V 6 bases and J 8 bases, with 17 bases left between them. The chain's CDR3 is CASSTASVTHSPLHF. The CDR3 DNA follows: TGTGCCAGTAGCACAGCCTCAGTTACCCATTCACCCCTCCACTTT.

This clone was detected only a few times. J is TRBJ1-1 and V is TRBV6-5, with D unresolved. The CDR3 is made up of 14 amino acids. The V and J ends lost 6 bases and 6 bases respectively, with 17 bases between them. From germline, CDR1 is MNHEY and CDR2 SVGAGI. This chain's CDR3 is CASSPGRSMAEAFF. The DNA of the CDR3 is TGTGCCAGCAGCCCCGGACGGTCGATGGCTGAAGCTTTCTTT.

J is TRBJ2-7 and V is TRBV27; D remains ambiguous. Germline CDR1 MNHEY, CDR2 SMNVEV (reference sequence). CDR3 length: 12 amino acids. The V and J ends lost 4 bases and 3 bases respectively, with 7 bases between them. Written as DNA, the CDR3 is TGTGCCAGCAGTTCTTTGGGCTACGAGCAGTACTTC. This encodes CASSSLGYEQYF.

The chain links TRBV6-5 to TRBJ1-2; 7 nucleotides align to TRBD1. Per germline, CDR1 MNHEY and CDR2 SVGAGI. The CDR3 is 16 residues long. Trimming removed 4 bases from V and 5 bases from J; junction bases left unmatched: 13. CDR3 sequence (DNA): TGTGCCAGCAGTTCCGGGGGGGGACAGAATTTTTATGGCTACACCTTC. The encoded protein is CASSSGGGQNFYGYTF.

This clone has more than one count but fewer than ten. CDR3 region: CASSLVGGHTEAFF. As DNA, the CDR3 is TGCGCCAGCAGCTTGGTCGGGGGTCATACTGAAGCTTTCTTT. The gene calls are TRBV5-1 and TRBJ1-1, with a possible D match to TRBD1 (5 bases). The CDR3 spans 14 residues. The germline gives CDR1 SGHRS, CDR2 YFSETQ. V was pared by 0 bases and J by 5 bases, with 11 bases between. Full variable domain (rest looked up from reference TRBV5-1 and TRBJ1-1): KAGVTQTPRYLIKTRGQQVTLSCSPISGHRSVSWYQQTPGQGLQFLFEYFSETQRNKGNFPGRFSGRQFSNSRSEMNVSTLELGDSALYLCASSLVGGHTEAFFGQGTRLTVV.

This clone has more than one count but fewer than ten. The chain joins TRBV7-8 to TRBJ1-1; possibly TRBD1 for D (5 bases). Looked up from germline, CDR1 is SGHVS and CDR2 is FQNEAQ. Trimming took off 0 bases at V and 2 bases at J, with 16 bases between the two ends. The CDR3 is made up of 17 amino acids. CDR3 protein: CASSLAGAIRHNTEAFF. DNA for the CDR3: TGTGCCAGCAGCTTAGCAGGGGCGATACGGCATAACACTGAAGCTTTCTTT.

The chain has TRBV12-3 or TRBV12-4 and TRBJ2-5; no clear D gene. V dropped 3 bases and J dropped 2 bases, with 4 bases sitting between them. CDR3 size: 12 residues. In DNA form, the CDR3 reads TGTGCCAGCAGTTTGGGTCAAGAGACCCAGTACTTC. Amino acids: CASSLGQETQYF.

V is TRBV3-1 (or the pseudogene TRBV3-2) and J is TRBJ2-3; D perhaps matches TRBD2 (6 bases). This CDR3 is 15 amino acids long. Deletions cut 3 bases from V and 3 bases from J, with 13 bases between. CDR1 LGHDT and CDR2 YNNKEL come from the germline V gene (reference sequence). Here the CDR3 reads CASSQPGRGTDTQYF. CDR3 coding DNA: TGTGCCAGCAGCCAGCCAGGGCGGGGAACAGATACGCAGTATTTT.

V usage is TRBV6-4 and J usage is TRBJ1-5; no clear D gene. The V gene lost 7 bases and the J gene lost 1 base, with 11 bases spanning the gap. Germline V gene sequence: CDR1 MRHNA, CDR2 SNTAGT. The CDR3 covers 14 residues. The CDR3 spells CASTEGSSNQPQHF. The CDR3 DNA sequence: TGTGCCAGCACTGAGGGATCGAGCAATCAGCCCCAGCATTTT.

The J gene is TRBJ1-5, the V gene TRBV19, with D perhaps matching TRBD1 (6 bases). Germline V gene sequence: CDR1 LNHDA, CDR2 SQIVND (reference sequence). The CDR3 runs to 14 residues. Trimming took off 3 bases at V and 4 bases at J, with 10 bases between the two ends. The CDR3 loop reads CASSIWGANQPQHF. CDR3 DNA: TGTGCCAGTAGTATCTGGGGGGCTAATCAGCCCCAGCATTTT.

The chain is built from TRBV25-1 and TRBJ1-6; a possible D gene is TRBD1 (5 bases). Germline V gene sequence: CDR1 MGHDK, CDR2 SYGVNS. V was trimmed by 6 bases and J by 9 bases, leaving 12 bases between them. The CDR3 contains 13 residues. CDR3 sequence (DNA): TGTGCCAGCAGGCTAGCGGGGGGTTCACCCCTCCACTTT. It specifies CASRLAGGSPLHF.

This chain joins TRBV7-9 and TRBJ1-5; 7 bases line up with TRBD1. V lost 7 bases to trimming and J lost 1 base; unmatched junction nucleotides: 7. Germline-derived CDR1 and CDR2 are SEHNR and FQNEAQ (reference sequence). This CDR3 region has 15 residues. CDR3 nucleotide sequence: TGTGCCAGCAAATACGGGACAGACAGCAATCAGCCCCAGCATTTT. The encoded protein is CASKYGTDSNQPQHF.

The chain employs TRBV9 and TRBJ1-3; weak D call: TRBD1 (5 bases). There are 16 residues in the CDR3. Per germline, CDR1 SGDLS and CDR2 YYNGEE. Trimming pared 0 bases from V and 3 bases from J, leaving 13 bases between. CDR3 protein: CASSVAGTAHGNTIYF. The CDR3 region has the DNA TGTGCCAGCAGCGTAGCCGGGACTGCTCATGGAAACACCATATATTTT.

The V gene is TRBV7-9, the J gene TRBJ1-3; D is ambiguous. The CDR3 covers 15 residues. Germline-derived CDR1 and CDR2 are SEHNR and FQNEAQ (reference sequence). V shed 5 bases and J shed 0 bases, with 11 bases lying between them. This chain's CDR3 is CASSPEAASGNTIYF. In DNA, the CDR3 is TGTGCCAGCAGCCCAGAGGCCGCCTCTGGAAACACCATATATTTT.

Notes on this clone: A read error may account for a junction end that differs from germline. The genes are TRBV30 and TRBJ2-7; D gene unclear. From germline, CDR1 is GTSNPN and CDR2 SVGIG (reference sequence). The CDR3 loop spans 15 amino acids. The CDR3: CAWSVSTQVLYQQYF. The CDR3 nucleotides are TGTGCCTGGAGTGTCTCAACCCAGGTCCTCTACCAGCAGTACTTC.

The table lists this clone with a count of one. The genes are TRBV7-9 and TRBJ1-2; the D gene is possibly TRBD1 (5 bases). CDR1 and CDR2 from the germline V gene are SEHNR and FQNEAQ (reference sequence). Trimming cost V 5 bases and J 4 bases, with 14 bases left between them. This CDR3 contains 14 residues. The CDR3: CASSRNGGIYGYTF. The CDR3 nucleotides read TGTGCCAGCAGCAGAAATGGGGGGATCTATGGCTACACCTTC.

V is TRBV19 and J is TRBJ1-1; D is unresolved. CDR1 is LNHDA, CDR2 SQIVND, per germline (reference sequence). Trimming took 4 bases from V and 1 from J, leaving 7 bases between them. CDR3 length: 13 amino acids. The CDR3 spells CASSTLGNTEAFF. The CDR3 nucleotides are TGTGCCAGTAGTACCCTCGGGAACACTGAAGCTTTCTTT.

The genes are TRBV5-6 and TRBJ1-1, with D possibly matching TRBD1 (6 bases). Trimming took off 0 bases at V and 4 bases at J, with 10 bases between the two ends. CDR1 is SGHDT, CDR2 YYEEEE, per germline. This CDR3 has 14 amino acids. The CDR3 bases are TGTGCCAGCAGCTTGGGTACAGGGTCCACTGAAGCTTTCTTT. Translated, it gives CASSLGTGSTEAFF.

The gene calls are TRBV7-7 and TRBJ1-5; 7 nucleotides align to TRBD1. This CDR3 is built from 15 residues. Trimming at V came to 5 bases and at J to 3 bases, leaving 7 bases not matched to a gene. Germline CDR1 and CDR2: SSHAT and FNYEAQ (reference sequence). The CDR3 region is CASSRSGQTNQPQHF. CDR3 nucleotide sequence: TGTGCCAGCAGCCGCTCGGGACAGACCAATCAGCCCCAGCATTTT.

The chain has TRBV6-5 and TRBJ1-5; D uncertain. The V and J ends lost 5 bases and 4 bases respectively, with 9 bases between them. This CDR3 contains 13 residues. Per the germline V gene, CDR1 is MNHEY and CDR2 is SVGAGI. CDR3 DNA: TGTGCCAGCAGTAATCTTAGGAATCAGCCCCAGCATTTT. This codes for CASSNLRNQPQHF.

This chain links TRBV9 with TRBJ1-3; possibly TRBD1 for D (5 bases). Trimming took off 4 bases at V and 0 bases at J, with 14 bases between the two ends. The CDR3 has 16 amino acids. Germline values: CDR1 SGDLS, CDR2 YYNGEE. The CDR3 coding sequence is TGTGCCAGCAGCTTCCAGGGAGGCCCCTCTGGAAACACCATATATTTT. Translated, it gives CASSFQGGPSGNTIYF. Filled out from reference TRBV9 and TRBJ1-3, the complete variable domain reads DSGVTQTPKHLITATGQRVTLRCSPRSGDLSVYWYQQSLDQGLQFLIQYYNGEERAKGNILERFSAQQFPDLHSELNLSSLELGDSALYFCASSFQGGPSGNTIYFGEGSWLTVV.

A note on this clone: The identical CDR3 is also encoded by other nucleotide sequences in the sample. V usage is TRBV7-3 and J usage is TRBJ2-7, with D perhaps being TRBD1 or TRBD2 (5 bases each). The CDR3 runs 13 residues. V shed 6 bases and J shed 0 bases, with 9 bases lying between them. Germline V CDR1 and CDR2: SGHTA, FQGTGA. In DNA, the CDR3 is TGTGCCAGCAGTCGGGACCGCTCCTACGAGCAGTACTTC. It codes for CASSRDRSYEQYF.

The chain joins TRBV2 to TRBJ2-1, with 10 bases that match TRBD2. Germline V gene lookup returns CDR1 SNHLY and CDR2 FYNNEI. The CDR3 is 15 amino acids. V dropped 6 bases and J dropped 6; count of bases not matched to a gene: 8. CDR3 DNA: TGTGCCAGCAGGATCCTAGCGGGGGCCCCCAATGAGCAGTTCTTC. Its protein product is CASRILAGAPNEQFF.

In DNA form, the CDR3 reads TGTGCCAGCAGTGAGGGTGGCGGGGGGACCGGGGAGCTGTTTTTT. Encoded protein: CASSEGGGGTGELFF. The chain couples TRBV2 to TRBJ2-2; 8 nucleotides align to TRBD2. Germline lookup yields CDR1 SNHLY and CDR2 FYNNEI. The J segment lost 5 bases and the V segment lost 3 bases, leaving 5 bases of the junction unmatched. This CDR3 is built from 15 residues.

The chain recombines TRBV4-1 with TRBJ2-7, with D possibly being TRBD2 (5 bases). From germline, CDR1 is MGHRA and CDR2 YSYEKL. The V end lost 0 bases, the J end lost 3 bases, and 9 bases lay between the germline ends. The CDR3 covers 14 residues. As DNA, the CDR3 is TGCGCCAGCAGCCAAGACCCGGGGAGCTACGAGCAGTACTTC. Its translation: CASSQDPGSYEQYF.

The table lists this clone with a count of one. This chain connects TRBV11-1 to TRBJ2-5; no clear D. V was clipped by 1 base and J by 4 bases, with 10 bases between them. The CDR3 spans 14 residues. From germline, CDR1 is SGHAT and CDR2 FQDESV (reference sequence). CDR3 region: CASSLDSQTETQYF. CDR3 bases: TGTGCCAGCAGCTTAGATTCACAAACAGAGACCCAGTACTTC.

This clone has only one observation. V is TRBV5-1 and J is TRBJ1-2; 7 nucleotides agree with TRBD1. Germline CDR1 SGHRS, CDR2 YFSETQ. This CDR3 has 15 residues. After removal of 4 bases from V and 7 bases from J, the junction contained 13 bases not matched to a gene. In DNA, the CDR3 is TGCGCCAGCAGCCTAGGACAGGTGGTAATCGGTGGCTACACCTTC. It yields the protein CASSLGQVVIGGYTF.